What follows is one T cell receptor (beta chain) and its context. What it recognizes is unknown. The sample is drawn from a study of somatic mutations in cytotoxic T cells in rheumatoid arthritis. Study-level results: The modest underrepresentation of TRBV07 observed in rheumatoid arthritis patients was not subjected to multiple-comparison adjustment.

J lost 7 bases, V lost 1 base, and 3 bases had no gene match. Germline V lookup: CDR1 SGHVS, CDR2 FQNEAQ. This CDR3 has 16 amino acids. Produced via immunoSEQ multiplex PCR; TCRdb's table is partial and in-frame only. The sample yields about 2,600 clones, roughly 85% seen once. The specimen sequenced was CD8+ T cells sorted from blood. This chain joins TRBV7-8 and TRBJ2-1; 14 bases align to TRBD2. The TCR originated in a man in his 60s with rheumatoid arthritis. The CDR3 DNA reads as TGTGCCAGCAGCTTAGTGACTAGCGGGGGGGCTAATGAGCAGTTCTTC. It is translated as CASSLVTSGGANEQFF.